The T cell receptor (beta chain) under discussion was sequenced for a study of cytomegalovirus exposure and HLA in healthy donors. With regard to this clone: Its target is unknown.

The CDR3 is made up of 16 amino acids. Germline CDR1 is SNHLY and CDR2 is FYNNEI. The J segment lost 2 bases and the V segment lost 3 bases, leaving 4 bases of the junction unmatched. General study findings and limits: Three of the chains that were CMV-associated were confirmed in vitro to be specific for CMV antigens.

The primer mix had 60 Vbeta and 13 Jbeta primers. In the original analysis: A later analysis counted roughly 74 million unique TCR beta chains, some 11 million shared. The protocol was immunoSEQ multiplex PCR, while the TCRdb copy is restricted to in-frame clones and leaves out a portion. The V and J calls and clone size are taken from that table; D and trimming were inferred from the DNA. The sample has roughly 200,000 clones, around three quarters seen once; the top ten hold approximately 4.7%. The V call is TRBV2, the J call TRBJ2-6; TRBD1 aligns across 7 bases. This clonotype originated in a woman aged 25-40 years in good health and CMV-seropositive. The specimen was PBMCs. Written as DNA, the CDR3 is TGTGCCAGCAGTGATAGAGGGGGCCCTGGGGCCAACGTCCTGACTTTC. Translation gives CASSDRGGPGANVLTF.